The present TCR beta chain was sequenced within a study of beta chain features in type 1 diabetes. Regarding the study as a whole: Any role of HLA type in TCRB rearrangement remained unresolved here. Reduced insertions and increased deletions marked VDJ junctions in type 1 diabetes patients.

All of the isolated RNA was reverse transcribed, so expressed TCRB transcripts were sequenced. Clones were sequenced by immunoSEQ multiplex PCR, and TCRdb holds only the in-frame ones, with some missing. Among under 950,000 clones listed, 17% were seen once. V lost 3 bases and J lost 4, with 6 bases in between. Germline V lookup: CDR1 MDHEN, CDR2 SYDVKM. The CDR3 has 12 residues. This clone was seen a few times. Its antigen is as yet unknown. Other DNA sequences from this sample encode an identical CDR3 as well. This TCR derives from a woman between 18 and 29 years old in good health. The sample consisted of naive CD4+ T cells from blood. The V gene is TRBV28, the J gene TRBJ1-2; D not certain. CDR3 sequence (DNA): TGTGCCAGCAGTTTGGATACCTATGGCTACACCTTC. Protein sequence: CASSLDTYGYTF.